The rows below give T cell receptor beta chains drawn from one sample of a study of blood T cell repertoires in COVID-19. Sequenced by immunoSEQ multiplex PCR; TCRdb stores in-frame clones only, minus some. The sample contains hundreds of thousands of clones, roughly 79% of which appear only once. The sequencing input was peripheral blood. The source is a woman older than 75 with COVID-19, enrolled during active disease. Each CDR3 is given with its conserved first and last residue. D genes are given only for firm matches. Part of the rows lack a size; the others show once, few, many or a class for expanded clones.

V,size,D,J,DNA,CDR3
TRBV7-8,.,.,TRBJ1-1,TGTGCCAGCAGCCCCCGGGGAGGCCTTGAAGCTTTCTTT,CASSPRGGLEAFF
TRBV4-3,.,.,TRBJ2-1,TGCGCCAGCAGCCAAGACGGCGACAATTCTTACAATGAGCAGTTCTTC,CASSQDGDNSYNEQFF
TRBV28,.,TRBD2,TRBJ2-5,TGTGCCAGCAAATCTAGCGGGAGAGGTCGGGAGACCCAGTACTTC,CASKSSGRGRETQYF
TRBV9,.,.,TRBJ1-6,TGTGCCAGCAGCGTAGCAGGGGTGATGGGCGGATCACCCCTCCACTTT,CASSVAGVMGGSPLHF
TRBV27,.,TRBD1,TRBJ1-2,TGTGCCAGCAGTCCCGGACAGGGTCGCTATGGCTACACCTTC,CASSPGQGRYGYTF
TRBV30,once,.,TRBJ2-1,TGTGCCTTTGCCGGGTACAATGAGCAGTTCTTC,CAFAGYNEQFF
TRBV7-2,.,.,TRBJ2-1,TGTGCCAGCAGCCCCAGCGGGCGCACCTACAATGAGCAGTTCTTC,CASSPSGRTYNEQFF
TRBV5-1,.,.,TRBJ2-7,TGCGCCAGCAGCTTGGGGAGGGGCGCCCCTTACGAGCAGTACTTC,CASSLGRGAPYEQYF
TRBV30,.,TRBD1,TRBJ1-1,TGTGCCTGGACCACTACAGGGGGCGCGAGGAACACTGAAGCTTTCTTT,CAWTTTGGARNTEAFF
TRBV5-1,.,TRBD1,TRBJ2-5,TGCGCCAGCAGCTTGGCCACAGGGGGAAGCGAGACCCAGTACTTC,CASSLATGGSETQYF
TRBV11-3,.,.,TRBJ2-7,TGTGCCAGCAGCTTAGATGGCGGGACAGCGGACGAGCAGTACTTC,CASSLDGGTADEQYF
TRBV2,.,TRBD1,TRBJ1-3,TGTGCCAGCACCCCCCCGGCAGGGGGATTCGGAAACACCATATATTTT,CASTPPAGGFGNTIYF
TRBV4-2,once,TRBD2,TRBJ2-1,TGTGCCAGCAGCCGACTAGCGGGAGGTACTAAGACGAGCTCCTACAATGAGCAGTTCTTC,CASSRLAGGTKTSSYNEQFF